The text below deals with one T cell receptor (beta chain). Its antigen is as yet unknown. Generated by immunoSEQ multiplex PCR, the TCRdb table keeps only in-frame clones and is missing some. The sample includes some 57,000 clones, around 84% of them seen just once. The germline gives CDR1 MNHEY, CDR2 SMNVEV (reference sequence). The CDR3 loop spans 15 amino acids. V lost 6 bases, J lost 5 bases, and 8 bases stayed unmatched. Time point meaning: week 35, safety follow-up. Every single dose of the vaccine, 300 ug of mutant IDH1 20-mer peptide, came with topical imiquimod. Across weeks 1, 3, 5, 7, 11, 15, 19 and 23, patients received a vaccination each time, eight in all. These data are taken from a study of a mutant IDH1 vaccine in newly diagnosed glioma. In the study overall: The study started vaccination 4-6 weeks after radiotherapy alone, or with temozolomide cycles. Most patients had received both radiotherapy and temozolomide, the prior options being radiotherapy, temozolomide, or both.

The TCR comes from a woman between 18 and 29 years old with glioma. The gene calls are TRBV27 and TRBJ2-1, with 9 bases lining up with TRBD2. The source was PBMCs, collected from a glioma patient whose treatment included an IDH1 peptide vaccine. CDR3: CASSYSGSLHNEQFF. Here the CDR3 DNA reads TGTGCCAGCAGCTATAGCGGGAGTCTTCACAATGAGCAGTTCTTC.